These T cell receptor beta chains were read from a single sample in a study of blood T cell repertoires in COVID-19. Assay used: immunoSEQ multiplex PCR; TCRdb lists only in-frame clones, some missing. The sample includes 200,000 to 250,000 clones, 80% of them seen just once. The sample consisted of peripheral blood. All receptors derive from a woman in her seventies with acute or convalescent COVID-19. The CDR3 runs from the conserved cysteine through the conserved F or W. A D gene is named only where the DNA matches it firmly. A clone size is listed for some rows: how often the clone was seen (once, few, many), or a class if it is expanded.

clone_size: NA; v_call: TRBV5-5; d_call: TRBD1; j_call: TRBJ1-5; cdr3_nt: TGTGCCAGCAGCCATATCGGGACAGGACGCGGTCAGCCCCAGCATTTT; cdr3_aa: CASSHIGTGRGQPQHF
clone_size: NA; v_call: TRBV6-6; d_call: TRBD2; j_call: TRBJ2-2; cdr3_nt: TGTGCCAGCAGTCGGGGGACTAGCGGGAGGGCCAACACCGGGGAGCTGTTTTTT; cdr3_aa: CASSRGTSGRANTGELFF
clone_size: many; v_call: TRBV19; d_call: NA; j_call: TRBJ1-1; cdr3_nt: TGTGCCAGTAGTATAGTAGGGGCGTCGAACACTGAAGCTTTCTTT; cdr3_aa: CASSIVGASNTEAFF
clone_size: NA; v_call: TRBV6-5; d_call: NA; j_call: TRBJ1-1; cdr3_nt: TGTGCCAGCAGTTACTCAACAGAGAACACTGAAGCTTTCTTT; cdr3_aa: CASSYSTENTEAFF
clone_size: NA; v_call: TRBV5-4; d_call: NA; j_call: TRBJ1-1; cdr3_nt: TGTGCCAGCACCCCCCCGAGGGGGTCGGGGAACACTGAAGCTTTCTTT; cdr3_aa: CASTPPRGSGNTEAFF
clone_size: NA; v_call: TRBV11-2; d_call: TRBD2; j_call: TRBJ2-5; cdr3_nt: TGTGCCAGCAGCTTCCCCCTGGGACTAGCGGGTGACAAAGAGACCCAGTACTTC; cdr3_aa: CASSFPLGLAGDKETQYF
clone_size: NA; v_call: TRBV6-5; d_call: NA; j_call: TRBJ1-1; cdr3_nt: TGTGCCAGCAGTTACGGCAGAATGAACACTGAAGCTTTCTTT; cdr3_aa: CASSYGRMNTEAFF
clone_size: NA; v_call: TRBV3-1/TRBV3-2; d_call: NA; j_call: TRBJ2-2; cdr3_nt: TGTGCCAGCAGCCAAGGTTATAGCCGGGGCACCGGGGAGCTGTTTTTT; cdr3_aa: CASSQGYSRGTGELFF
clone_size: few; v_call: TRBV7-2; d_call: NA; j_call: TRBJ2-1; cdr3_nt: TGTGCCAGCAGCCTACGTCCGGGATCTGCGTACAATGAGCAGTTCTTC; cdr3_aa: CASSLRPGSAYNEQFF
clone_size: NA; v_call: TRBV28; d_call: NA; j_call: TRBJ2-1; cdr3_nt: TGTGCCAGCACCGCTGGCCTCAATGAGCAGTTCTTC; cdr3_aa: CASTAGLNEQFF